This entry concerns a single T cell receptor (beta chain). The sample originates from a study of blood T cell repertoires in COVID-19. Overall study context: Nucleic acid was either cDNA or gDNA, and it came from T cells, B-cell-depleted T cells, or PBMCs.

Germline values: CDR1 GTSNPN, CDR2 SVGIG (reference sequence). V shed 5 bases, J shed 4 bases, and the junction held 10 bases outside the gene matches. This CDR3 contains 15 residues. How the authors handled the data: For nucleated cells, counts were estimated from reference gene primer amplification. Assay: immunoSEQ multiplex PCR; the TCRdb copy retains only in-frame clones and omits some. Clonal size and the V and J genes are those of that table, whereas D and trimming came from the DNA. This sample has some 450,000 clones, with around 88% found just once. The chain uses TRBV30 and TRBJ2-2, with TRBD1 identical over 7 bases. The sequence derives from a woman in her forties or fifties with COVID-19, enrolled during active disease. The sequencing input was peripheral blood. CDR3 coding DNA: TGTGCCTGGGGCCAACCTGGGGACAGCACCGGGGAGCTGTTTTTT. Translating it yields CAWGQPGDSTGELFF.